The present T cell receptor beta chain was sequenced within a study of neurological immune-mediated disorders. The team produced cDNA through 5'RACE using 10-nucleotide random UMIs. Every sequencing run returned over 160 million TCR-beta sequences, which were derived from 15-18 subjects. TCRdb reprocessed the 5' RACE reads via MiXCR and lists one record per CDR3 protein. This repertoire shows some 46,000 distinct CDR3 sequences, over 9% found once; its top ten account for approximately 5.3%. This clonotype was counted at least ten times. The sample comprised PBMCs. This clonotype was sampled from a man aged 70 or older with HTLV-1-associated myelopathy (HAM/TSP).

CDR3 loop: CASGGRSDTQYF. CDR3 coding DNA: TGTGCCAGCGGTGGACGTTCGGATACGCAGTATTTT. The V call is TRBV5-4, the J call TRBJ2-3; no clear D gene. CDR1 SGHNT and CDR2 YYREEE come from the germline V gene (reference sequence). V was trimmed by 7 bases and J by 6 bases, leaving 12 bases between them. The CDR3 contains 12 residues.